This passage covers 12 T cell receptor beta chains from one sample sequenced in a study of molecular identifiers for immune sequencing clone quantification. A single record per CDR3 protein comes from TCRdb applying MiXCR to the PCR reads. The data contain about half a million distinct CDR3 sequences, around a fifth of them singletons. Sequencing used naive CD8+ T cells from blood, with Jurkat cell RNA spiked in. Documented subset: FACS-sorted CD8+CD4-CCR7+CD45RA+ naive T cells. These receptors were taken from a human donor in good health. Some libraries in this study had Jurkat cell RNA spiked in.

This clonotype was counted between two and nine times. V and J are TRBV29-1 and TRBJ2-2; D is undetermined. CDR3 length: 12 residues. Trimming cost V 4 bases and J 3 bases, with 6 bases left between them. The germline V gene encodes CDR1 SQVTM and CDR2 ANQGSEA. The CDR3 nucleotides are TGCAGCGTTGCTTCCGACACCGGGGAGCTGTTTTTT. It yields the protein CSVASDTGELFF.

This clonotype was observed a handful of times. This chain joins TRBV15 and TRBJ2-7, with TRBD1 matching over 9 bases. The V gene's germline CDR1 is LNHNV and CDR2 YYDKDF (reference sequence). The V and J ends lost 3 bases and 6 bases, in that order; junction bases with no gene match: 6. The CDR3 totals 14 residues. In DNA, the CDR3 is TGTGCCACCAGCAGCCCCGGGACAGGGTTCGAGCAGTACTTC. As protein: CATSSPGTGFEQYF.

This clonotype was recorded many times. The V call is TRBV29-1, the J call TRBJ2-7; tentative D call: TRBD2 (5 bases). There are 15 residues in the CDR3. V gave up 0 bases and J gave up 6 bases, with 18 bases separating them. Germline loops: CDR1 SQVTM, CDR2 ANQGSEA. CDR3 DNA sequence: TGCAGCGTTGAAGATGGGGAGCCCCCGGTGGTCGAGCAGTACTTC. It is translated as CSVEDGEPPVVEQYF.

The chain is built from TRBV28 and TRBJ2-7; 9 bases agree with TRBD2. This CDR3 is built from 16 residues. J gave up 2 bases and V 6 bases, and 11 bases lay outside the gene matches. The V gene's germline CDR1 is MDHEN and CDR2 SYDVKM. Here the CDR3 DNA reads TGTGCCAGCAGGCCCCCCCCGGCTAGCGGGACCTACGAGCAGTACTTC. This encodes CASRPPPASGTYEQYF.

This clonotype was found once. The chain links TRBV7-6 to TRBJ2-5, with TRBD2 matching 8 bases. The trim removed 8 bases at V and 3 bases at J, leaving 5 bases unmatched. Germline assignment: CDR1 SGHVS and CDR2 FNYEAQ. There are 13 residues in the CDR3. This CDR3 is CASGPGLEETQYF. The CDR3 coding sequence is TGTGCCAGCGGCCCGGGACTAGAAGAGACCCAGTACTTC.

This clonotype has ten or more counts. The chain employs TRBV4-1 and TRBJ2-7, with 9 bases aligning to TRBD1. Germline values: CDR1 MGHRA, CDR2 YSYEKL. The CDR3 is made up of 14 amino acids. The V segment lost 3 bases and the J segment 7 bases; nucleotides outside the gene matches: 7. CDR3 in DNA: TGCGCCAGCAGCCAGGACAGGGGAGGGCTTGAGCAGTACTTC. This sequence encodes CASSQDRGGLEQYF.

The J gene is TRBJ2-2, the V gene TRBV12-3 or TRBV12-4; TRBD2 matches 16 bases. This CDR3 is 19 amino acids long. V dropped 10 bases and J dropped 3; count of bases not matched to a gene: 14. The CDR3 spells CAIRNAGTSGREDTGELFF. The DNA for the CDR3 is TGTGCCATCAGGAACGCCGGGACTAGCGGGAGGGAGGACACCGGGGAGCTGTTTTTT.

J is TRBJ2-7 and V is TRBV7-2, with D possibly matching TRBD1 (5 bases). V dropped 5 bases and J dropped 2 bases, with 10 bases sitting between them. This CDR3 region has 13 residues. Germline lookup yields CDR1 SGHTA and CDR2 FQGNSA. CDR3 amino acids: CASSHRPPYEQYF. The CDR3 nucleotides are TGTGCCAGCAGCCACAGGCCTCCCTACGAGCAGTACTTC.

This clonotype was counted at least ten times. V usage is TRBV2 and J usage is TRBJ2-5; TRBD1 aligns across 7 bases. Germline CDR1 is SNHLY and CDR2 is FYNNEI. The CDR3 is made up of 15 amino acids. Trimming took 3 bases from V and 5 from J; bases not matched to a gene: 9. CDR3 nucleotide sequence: TGTGCCAGCAGTGACCCGGGACAGTCGTTGGAGACCCAGTACTTC. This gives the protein CASSDPGQSLETQYF. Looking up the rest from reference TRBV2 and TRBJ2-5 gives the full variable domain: EPEVTQTPSHQVTQMGQEVILRCVPISNHLYFYWYRQILGQKVEFLVSFYNNEISEKSEIFDDQFSVERPDGSNFTLKIRSTKLEDSAMYFCASSDPGQSLETQYFGPGTRLLVL.

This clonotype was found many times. The CDR3, as DNA: TGCAGTGCTAGAGGGTATAGCGGGACATCGTTAGATACGCAGTATTTT. Its translation: CSARGYSGTSLDTQYF. The J gene is TRBJ2-3, the V gene TRBV20-1, with TRBD2 identical over 8 bases. The V gene's germline CDR1 is DFQATT and CDR2 SNEGSKA (reference sequence). V was clipped by 1 base and J by 5 bases; unmatched bases: 11. This CDR3 spans 16 amino acids.

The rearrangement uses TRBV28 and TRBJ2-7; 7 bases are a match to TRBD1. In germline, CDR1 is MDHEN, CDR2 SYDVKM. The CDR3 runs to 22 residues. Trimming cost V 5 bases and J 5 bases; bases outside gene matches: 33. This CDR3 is CASSPRQGSGATRAGLANEQYF. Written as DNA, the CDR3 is TGTGCCAGCAGTCCACGACAGGGATCGGGCGCAACCCGGGCCGGGCTGGCTAACGAGCAGTACTTC. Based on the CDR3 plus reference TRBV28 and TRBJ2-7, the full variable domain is DVKVTQSSRYLVKRTGEKVFLECVQDMDHENMFWYRQDPGLGLRLIYFSYDVKMKEKGDIPEGYSVSREKKERFSLILESASTNQTSMYLCASSPRQGSGATRAGLANEQYFGPGTRLTVT.

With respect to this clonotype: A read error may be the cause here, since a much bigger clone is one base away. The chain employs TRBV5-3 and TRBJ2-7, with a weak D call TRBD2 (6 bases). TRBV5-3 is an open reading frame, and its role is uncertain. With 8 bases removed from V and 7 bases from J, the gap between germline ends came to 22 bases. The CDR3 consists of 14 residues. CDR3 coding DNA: TGTGCCAGCAGCCCTGGAGTGGGAGGTGGTGAGCAGTACTTC. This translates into CASSPGVGGGEQYF.